The clone carrying this T cell receptor (beta chain) was counted at least ten times. Unique molecular identifiers were incorporated when the TCRbeta library was constructed. TCRdb re-derived calls from the PCR reads in MiXCR, one entry per CDR3 protein. Here the sample spans hundreds of thousands of distinct CDR3 sequences, about 11% being singletons. These data belong to a study of T-cell reconstitution after alpha-beta-depleted transplantation in children. The V and J ends lost 4 bases and 4 bases, in that order; junction bases with no gene match: 9. Per germline, CDR1 SQVTM and CDR2 ANQGSEA. The CDR3 has 14 residues.

The sequenced sample was PBMCs from the stem cell graft donor, obtained from the stem cell graft. The chain is built from TRBV29-1 and TRBJ1-1; the match to TRBD1 covers 7 bases. This clonotype originated in a human donor who donated a stem cell graft to a child with acute myeloid leukemia. The CDR3 sequence is CSVALRAGGTEAFF. CDR3 nucleotides: TGCAGCGTTGCCCTTAGGGCAGGGGGCACTGAAGCTTTCTTT.